This is a list of T cell receptor beta chains from one sample in a study of T-cell reconstitution after alpha-beta-depleted transplantation in children. TCRdb reprocessed the PCR reads via MiXCR and lists one record per CDR3 protein. This sample has 250,000 to 300,000 distinct CDR3 sequences, with 6.5% to 9% found just once. The material sequenced was peripheral blood, taken 360 days after TCRalphabeta/CD19-depleted stem cell transplant. The source is a female patient between 2 and 15 years old who had a stem cell transplant for Fanconi anemia, so the T cells may come from the graft donor. Both conserved end residues are part of each CDR3. Each record gives: V gene, clone size, D gene, J gene, CDR3 protein, CDR3 DNA. The D gene is left open where the match is weak. Only some rows state a clone size, as once, few, many or a class for expanded clones.

v_gene: TRBV6-1
abundance: many
d_gene: .
j_gene: TRBJ1-2
CDR3aa: CASSTTTVVGYTF
CDR3nt: TGTGCCAGCAGTACAACGACAGTTGTGGGCTACACCTTC

v_gene: TRBV7-2
abundance: few
d_gene: .
j_gene: TRBJ1-2
CDR3aa: CASSLALRSGGQGYTF
CDR3nt: TGTGCCAGCAGCTTAGCGCTGAGATCGGGGGGCCAAGGCTACACCTTC

v_gene: TRBV20-1
abundance: many
d_gene: .
j_gene: TRBJ1-2
CDR3aa: CSARDRRKNYGYTF
CDR3nt: TGCAGTGCTAGAGATCGACGTAAAAACTATGGCTACACCTTC

v_gene: TRBV4-2
abundance: .
d_gene: .
j_gene: TRBJ2-7
CDR3aa: CASSQDPRKNGAYEQYF
CDR3nt: TGTGCCAGCAGCCAAGATCCCCGAAAGAACGGCGCCTACGAGCAGTACTTC

v_gene: TRBV9
abundance: many
d_gene: .
j_gene: TRBJ1-2
CDR3aa: CASSPLTPNYGYTF
CDR3nt: TGTGCCAGCAGCCCTCTGACCCCTAACTATGGCTACACCTTC

v_gene: TRBV27
abundance: few
d_gene: TRBD2
j_gene: TRBJ2-7
CDR3aa: CASSLGVSGSYSYEQYF
CDR3nt: TGTGCCAGCAGTCTCGGGGTTAGCGGGAGTTATTCCTACGAGCAGTACTTC

v_gene: TRBV7-6
abundance: many
d_gene: .
j_gene: TRBJ2-5
CDR3aa: CASSPRRETQYF
CDR3nt: TGTGCCAGCAGCCCCCGACGGGAGACCCAGTACTTC

v_gene: TRBV12-3/TRBV12-4
abundance: many
d_gene: .
j_gene: TRBJ1-6
CDR3aa: CASQAGWGRGSPLHF
CDR3nt: TGTGCCAGCCAGGCAGGATGGGGGAGAGGGTCACCCCTCCACTTT

v_gene: TRBV7-2
abundance: .
d_gene: .
j_gene: TRBJ1-5
CDR3aa: CASSLRGNSNQPQHF
CDR3nt: TGTGCCAGCAGCTTGAGAGGGAATAGCAATCAGCCCCAGCATTTT

v_gene: TRBV20-1
abundance: many
d_gene: TRBD2
j_gene: TRBJ2-7
CDR3aa: CSASPTSGSFSYEQYF
CDR3nt: TGCAGTGCTAGTCCTACTAGCGGTTCGTTCTCCTACGAGCAGTACTTC

v_gene: TRBV12-3/TRBV12-4
abundance: many
d_gene: .
j_gene: TRBJ1-1
CDR3aa: CASSIKTNTEAFF
CDR3nt: TGTGCCAGCAGTATAAAGACGAACACTGAAGCTTTCTTT

v_gene: TRBV5-5
abundance: .
d_gene: .
j_gene: TRBJ1-2
CDR3aa: CASSLEVRTYYGYTF
CDR3nt: TGTGCCAGCAGCTTGGAGGTCAGAACCTACTATGGCTACACCTTC

v_gene: TRBV20-1
abundance: few
d_gene: TRBD1
j_gene: TRBJ1-1
CDR3aa: CSARPDRETEAFF
CDR3nt: TGCAGTGCTAGGCCAGACAGGGAAACTGAAGCTTTCTTT

v_gene: TRBV28
abundance: .
d_gene: .
j_gene: TRBJ1-4
CDR3aa: CASSPIMELTNEKLFF
CDR3nt: TGTGCCAGCAGTCCCATAATGGAACTCACTAATGAAAAACTGTTTTTT

v_gene: TRBV20-1
abundance: many
d_gene: TRBD2
j_gene: TRBJ2-3
CDR3aa: CSARGSGADTQYF
CDR3nt: TGCAGTGCTAGGGGTAGCGGGGCAGATACGCAGTATTTT

v_gene: TRBV5-6
abundance: .
d_gene: TRBD1
j_gene: TRBJ1-1
CDR3aa: CASSFPGQRSTEAFF
CDR3nt: TGTGCCAGCAGTTTTCCGGGACAGAGGAGCACTGAAGCTTTCTTT

v_gene: TRBV12-3/TRBV12-4
abundance: .
d_gene: TRBD1
j_gene: TRBJ1-1
CDR3aa: CASSSPGQGTEAFF
CDR3nt: TGTGCCAGCAGCAGTCCGGGACAGGGGACTGAAGCTTTCTTT

v_gene: TRBV7-2
abundance: few
d_gene: TRBD2
j_gene: TRBJ2-3
CDR3aa: CASSSQWRGILTDTQYF
CDR3nt: TGTGCCAGCAGCTCCCAGTGGCGGGGGATCCTCACAGATACGCAGTATTTT

v_gene: TRBV25-1
abundance: few
d_gene: TRBD1
j_gene: TRBJ2-2
CDR3aa: CASSEYPGTGTNTGELFF
CDR3nt: TGTGCCAGCAGTGAATACCCCGGGACAGGGACGAACACCGGGGAGCTGTTTTTT

v_gene: TRBV6-6
abundance: many
d_gene: .
j_gene: TRBJ1-2
CDR3aa: CASMGGRIDGYTF
CDR3nt: TGTGCCAGCATGGGGGGGCGCATTGATGGCTACACCTTC

v_gene: TRBV6-1
abundance: .
d_gene: .
j_gene: TRBJ1-6
CDR3aa: CASGKGVYNSPLHF
CDR3nt: TGTGCCAGCGGGAAGGGAGTGTATAATTCACCCCTCCACTTT

v_gene: TRBV29-1
abundance: many
d_gene: .
j_gene: TRBJ2-3
CDR3aa: CSVEESGHQLDTQYF
CDR3nt: TGCAGCGTTGAAGAGTCGGGGCACCAGTTAGATACGCAGTATTTT

v_gene: TRBV12-3/TRBV12-4
abundance: many
d_gene: .
j_gene: TRBJ1-1
CDR3aa: CASRNRVTEAFF
CDR3nt: TGTGCCAGCAGGAACAGGGTCACTGAAGCTTTCTTT

v_gene: TRBV12-3/TRBV12-4
abundance: many
d_gene: .
j_gene: TRBJ1-6
CDR3aa: CASRGRGAYSPLHF
CDR3nt: TGTGCCAGCAGGGGACGAGGAGCCTATTCACCCCTCCACTTT

v_gene: TRBV7-6
abundance: many
d_gene: .
j_gene: TRBJ2-1
CDR3aa: CASSLAATYEQFF
CDR3nt: TGTGCCAGCAGCTTAGCAGCTACCTATGAGCAGTTCTTC

v_gene: TRBV4-1
abundance: .
d_gene: .
j_gene: TRBJ2-3
CDR3aa: CASSQVARADTQYF
CDR3nt: TGCGCCAGCAGCCAAGTGGCGCGAGCAGATACGCAGTATTTT

v_gene: TRBV5-1
abundance: few
d_gene: .
j_gene: TRBJ2-1
CDR3aa: CASSLRPRVHEQFF
CDR3nt: TGCGCCAGCAGCTTGCGGCCCAGGGTGCATGAGCAGTTCTTC

v_gene: TRBV12-3/TRBV12-4
abundance: few
d_gene: .
j_gene: TRBJ1-6
CDR3aa: CASSLAGERSSYNSPLHF
CDR3nt: TGTGCCAGCAGTTTAGCCGGGGAGAGGAGCTCCTATAATTCACCCCTCCACTTT

v_gene: TRBV10-1
abundance: many
d_gene: .
j_gene: TRBJ2-5
CDR3aa: CASSESVGQGKETQYF
CDR3nt: TGCGCCAGCAGTGAGTCGGTTGGGCAGGGGAAAGAGACCCAGTACTTC

v_gene: TRBV9
abundance: many
d_gene: TRBD1
j_gene: TRBJ2-1
CDR3aa: CASSVGGTGVYYEQFF
CDR3nt: TGTGCCAGCAGCGTAGGGGGGACAGGGGTATATTATGAGCAGTTCTTC

v_gene: TRBV15
abundance: many
d_gene: TRBD2
j_gene: TRBJ2-5
CDR3aa: CATSRTRTREETQYF
CDR3nt: TGTGCCACCAGCAGAACCCGGACTAGGGAGGAGACCCAGTACTTC

v_gene: TRBV5-1
abundance: many
d_gene: .
j_gene: TRBJ2-1
CDR3aa: CASSMGFGEQFF
CDR3nt: TGCGCCAGCAGCATGGGCTTCGGTGAGCAGTTCTTC

v_gene: TRBV7-2
abundance: few
d_gene: .
j_gene: TRBJ1-3
CDR3aa: CASSLGGWDKRTIYF
CDR3nt: TGTGCCAGCAGCTTAGGCGGGTGGGACAAAAGGACCATATATTTT

v_gene: TRBV10-3
abundance: many
d_gene: .
j_gene: TRBJ2-7
CDR3aa: CAISDRRQGHYEQYF
CDR3nt: TGTGCCATCAGTGACCGTAGGCAGGGACACTACGAGCAGTACTTC

v_gene: TRBV2
abundance: many
d_gene: .
j_gene: TRBJ2-7
CDR3aa: CASNRKALGYEQYF
CDR3nt: TGTGCCAGCAACAGGAAAGCTCTGGGGTACGAGCAGTACTTC

v_gene: TRBV7-6
abundance: .
d_gene: TRBD1
j_gene: TRBJ1-4
CDR3aa: CASSLGQGGQLNEKLFF
CDR3nt: TGTGCCAGCAGCTTGGGCCAGGGGGGACAACTTAATGAAAAACTGTTTTTT

v_gene: TRBV7-7
abundance: many
d_gene: .
j_gene: TRBJ2-3
CDR3aa: CASSLAFGSDTQYF
CDR3nt: TGTGCCAGCAGCTTAGCTTTTGGATCAGATACGCAGTATTTT